Here is one T cell receptor beta chain with its context. As yet, its antigen is unknown. The sample belongs to a study of PD-L1 blockade in urothelial cancer. Study details: Men with urothelial cancer arising in the bladder made up twenty-five of 29 patients. The number of prior chemotherapy regimens per patient was 0 to 3.

Noted time point: peripheral blood 6 weeks after treatment start. Every PCR received spiked-in synthetic TCR analog templates. TCRdb's table, derived via immunoSEQ multiplex PCR, lists solely in-frame clones and lacks some. The repertoire consists of around 50,000 clones, with 88% occurring once and the leading ten covering approximately 2.5%. Broader study findings: Prediction of better survival came from below-median pretreatment blood TCR clonality.

V gave up 4 bases and J gave up 3 bases; unmatched junction bases: 7. Looked up from germline, CDR1 is SNHLY and CDR2 is FYNNEI. This CDR3 is 15 amino acids long. The sample here was PBMCs, taken around atezolizumab (anti-PD-L1) treatment. This sequence originates from a man in his sixties with urothelial cancer. V and J are TRBV2 and TRBJ2-3; TRBD1 agrees at 7 bases. The CDR3: CASSGGQFPTDTQYF. The CDR3 bases are TGTGCCAGCAGTGGGGGACAGTTTCCAACAGATACGCAGTATTTT.